Below, 19 T cell receptor beta chains from the same sample are listed, as sequenced in a study of blood T cell repertoires in COVID-19. Profiled with immunoSEQ multiplex PCR; TCRdb holds only in-frame clones, not every one. The table lists 100,000 to 150,000 clones, 79% of them singletons. Sequencing was performed on peripheral blood. These receptors were taken from a man in his forties with active or convalescent COVID-19.

The chain recombines TRBV27 with TRBJ2-7; D is perhaps TRBD2 (5 bases). The V gene's germline CDR1 is MNHEY and CDR2 SMNVEV (reference sequence). The length of the CDR3 is 13 residues. The CDR3 reads CAAASSGMDEQYF. The CDR3 DNA sequence: TGTGCTGCAGCGAGCTCGGGAATGGACGAGCAGTACTTC.

The chain links TRBV4-2 to TRBJ2-7, with D possibly being TRBD2 (6 bases). V shed 0 bases and J shed 4 bases, with 13 bases lying between them. There are 15 residues in the CDR3. The V gene's germline CDR1 is LGHNA and CDR2 YNFKEQ. This CDR3 reads CASSQEEGGPYEQYF. The CDR3 nucleotides are TGTGCCAGCAGCCAAGAAGAAGGAGGGCCGTACGAGCAGTACTTC.

The chain employs TRBV2 and TRBJ2-2, with a tentative D call TRBD1 (6 bases). The V gene lost 8 bases and the J gene lost 2 bases, with 15 bases spanning the gap. Germline V CDR1 and CDR2: SNHLY, FYNNEI. CDR3 length equals 15 residues. The CDR3 region has the DNA TGTGCCAGCGGTCGCTCCGGGACAAACACCGGGGAGCTGTTTTTT. Protein sequence: CASGRSGTNTGELFF.

V gene TRBV11-1 combines with J gene TRBJ2-3; D is ambiguous. V was trimmed by 6 bases and J by 2 bases, leaving 12 bases between them. Germline V gene sequence: CDR1 SGHAT, CDR2 FQDESV (reference sequence). There are 14 residues in the CDR3. The CDR3 nucleotides are TGTGCCAGCAGTCTGTTCGGGTTCACAGATACGCAGTATTTT. Protein product: CASSLFGFTDTQYF. Based on the CDR3 plus reference TRBV11-1 and TRBJ2-3, the full variable domain is EAEVAQSPRYKITEKSQAVAFWCDPISGHATLYWYRQILGQGPELLVQFQDESVVDDSQLPKDRFSAERLKGVDSTLKIQPAELGDSAMYLCASSLFGFTDTQYFGPGTRLTVL.

This clone was seen once. CDR3 DNA sequence: TGTGCCAGCAGCTCCTTAGACAGGGCGGTCGGCTACACCTTC. This codes for CASSSLDRAVGYTF. The chain links TRBV7-9 to TRBJ1-2; TRBD1 matches 7 bases. The length of the CDR3 is 14 residues. The germline V gene encodes CDR1 SEHNR and CDR2 FQNEAQ (reference sequence). The junction had 10 bases not matched to a gene; V was cut back by 4 bases and J by 8 bases.

This clone was found once. The chain combines TRBV14 with TRBJ2-7; perhaps TRBD2 as D (6 bases). The CDR3 sequence is 12 residues long. Germline CDR1 and CDR2: SGHDN and FVKESK. Trimming left V 3 bases short and J 6 bases short, with 9 bases between. The CDR3 region is CASSHGTGEQYF. The CDR3 nucleotides are TGTGCCAGCAGCCACGGGACTGGCGAGCAGTACTTC. Full variable domain (missing parts from reference TRBV14 and TRBJ2-7): EAGVTQFPSHSVIEKGQTVTLRCDPISGHDNLYWYRRVMGKEIKFLLHFVKESKQDESGMPNNRFLAERTGGTYSTLKVQPAELEDSGVYFCASSHGTGEQYFGPGTRLTVT.

The rearrangement uses TRBV29-1 and TRBJ1-4, with D maybe TRBD1 (6 bases). CDR1 is SQVTM, CDR2 ANQGSEA, per germline. V lost 6 bases and J lost 8, with 19 bases in between. The CDR3 is 14 amino acids. The chain's CDR3 is CSVALTGSGEKLFF. CDR3 nucleotides: TGCAGCGTAGCTCTGACAGGTTCTGGGGAAAAACTGTTTTTT.

The J gene is TRBJ2-5, the V gene TRBV9; 9 nucleotides align to TRBD2. Germline V lookup: CDR1 SGDLS, CDR2 YYNGEE. CDR3 length: 17 amino acids. The J segment lost 2 bases and the V segment lost 0 bases, leaving 8 bases of the junction unmatched. CDR3 DNA: TGTGCCAGCAGCGTAGGGGTTAGCGGGGGCCTACAAGAGACCCAGTACTTC. It codes for CASSVGVSGGLQETQYF.

CDR3 in DNA: TGCAGCGCCTCTCCCGGGACAGGGGCCCGAGAGCAGTACTTC. It specifies CSASPGTGAREQYF. The chain links TRBV29-1 to TRBJ2-7; TRBD1 aligns across 10 bases. This CDR3 is 14 amino acids long. The V segment lost 7 bases and the J segment 7 bases; nucleotides outside the gene matches: 13. CDR1 SQVTM and CDR2 ANQGSEA come from the germline V gene.

V usage is TRBV28 and J usage is TRBJ2-7; D perhaps matches TRBD1 (5 bases). Germline CDR1 and CDR2: MDHEN and SYDVKM. Trimming shortened V by 8 bases and J by 4 bases, and 12 bases separated the two germline ends. The CDR3 spans 12 residues. CDR3 nucleotides: TGTGCCAGCCAATTCAGGGAATACGAGCAGTACTTC. This encodes CASQFREYEQYF.

This chain joins TRBV7-3 and TRBJ2-3; maybe TRBD2 (5 bases). V dropped 5 bases and J dropped 4 bases, with 19 bases sitting between them. CDR3 size: 16 residues. From germline, CDR1 is SGHTA and CDR2 FQGTGA. The CDR3 loop reads CASSPHRASPSDTQYF. The DNA of the CDR3 is TGTGCCAGCAGCCCCCACCGAGCTAGCCCTTCAGATACGCAGTATTTT.

V and J are TRBV3-1 (or the pseudogene TRBV3-2) and TRBJ2-7, with unresolved D. Germline V lookup: CDR1 LGHDT, CDR2 YNNKEL (reference sequence). The CDR3 contains 13 residues. V lost 0 bases to trimming and J lost 4 bases, with 7 bases between them. The CDR3 nucleotides are TGTGCCAGCAGCCAAGATCTGGAGTACGAGCAGTACTTC. Translating gives CASSQDLEYEQYF.

The DNA of the CDR3 is TGTGCCATCAGTGAGTCGCAGGGTGAGAGGTATGGCTACACCTTC. Its protein is CAISESQGERYGYTF. The chain recombines TRBV10-3 with TRBJ1-2, with a tentative D call TRBD1 (5 bases). Trimming shortened V by 0 bases and J by 5 bases, and 13 bases separated the two germline ends. The germline V gene encodes CDR1 ENHRY and CDR2 SYGVKD. The CDR3 contains 15 residues.

This chain links TRBV6-5 with TRBJ2-7; perhaps TRBD1 as D (6 bases). Germline CDR1 MNHEY, CDR2 SVGAGI. The CDR3 loop spans 13 amino acids. V lost 3 bases and J 6 bases, leaving 12 bases between the germline ends. The CDR3 is CASSYSGVGEQYF. In DNA, the CDR3 is TGTGCCAGCAGTTATTCAGGGGTTGGCGAGCAGTACTTC.

The chain combines TRBV4-1 with TRBJ1-4; D is undetermined. V was cut by 1 base and J by 8 bases, with 17 bases left in between. Germline CDR1 is MGHRA and CDR2 is YSYEKL. This CDR3 has 16 amino acids. The CDR3 is CASSQGLTTRGEKLFF. CDR3 bases: TGCGCCAGCAGCCAAGGTCTAACGACGAGAGGAGAAAAACTGTTTTTT.

The rearrangement uses TRBV10-3 and TRBJ1-6; D remains unclear. Trimming removed 5 bases at V and 5 bases at J, with 7 bases between. The germline V gene encodes CDR1 ENHRY and CDR2 SYGVKD. CDR3 length: 13 residues. The CDR3 region is CAISSGNNSPLHF. The DNA of the CDR3 is TGTGCCATCAGTAGCGGGAATAATTCACCCCTCCACTTT.

The chain links TRBV5-1 to TRBJ1-1; 7 positions agree with TRBD1. Germline assignment: CDR1 SGHRS and CDR2 YFSETQ. The J segment lost 5 bases and the V segment lost 4 bases, leaving 8 bases of the junction unmatched. The CDR3 runs to 14 residues. For the CDR3, the DNA is TGCGCCAGCAGCGGTAGGGGGCAAGGGACTGAAGCTTTCTTT. Its protein product is CASSGRGQGTEAFF.

This clone was observed a few times. The rearrangement joins TRBV25-1 to TRBJ2-7; 9 bases are a match to TRBD2. The V gene's germline CDR1 is MGHDK and CDR2 SYGVNS. With V trimmed by 4 bases and J by 0 bases, 1 base remained unmatched. The CDR3 has 14 residues. The CDR3 protein is CASSASGASYEQYF. In nucleotides, the CDR3 is TGTGCCAGCAGTGCTAGCGGGGCCTCCTACGAGCAGTACTTC.

V usage is TRBV13 and J usage is TRBJ2-7, with 9 bases identical to TRBD1. Looked up from germline, CDR1 is PRHDT and CDR2 is FYEKMQ (reference sequence). After removal of 4 bases from V and 1 base from J, the junction contained 11 bases not matched to a gene. The length of the CDR3 is 17 residues. As DNA, the CDR3 is TGTGCCAGCAGCTCACGGACAGGGGCACTAGGGTCCTACGAGCAGTACTTC. Translated: CASSSRTGALGSYEQYF.